This T cell receptor beta chain was identified in a study of cytomegalovirus exposure and HLA in healthy donors. The ends were cut back, 0 bases at V and 3 bases at J, with 12 bases in the middle. The CDR3 is 15 residues long. CDR1 and CDR2 from the germline V gene are SGHRS and YFSETQ. Study-wide results and limits: Data from an earlier analysis indicated that most TCR beta V segments were productive either about 87% or about 30% of the time. Researchers left out some V segments, among them TRBV6-2 and TRBV6-3, as indistinguishable. According to a later analysis, donors in an Asian-associated ancestry cluster reportedly had fewer N-insertions than the roughly 640-donor mean.

On this clone: Its target is not known.

The PCR ran on 60 Vbeta and 13 Jbeta primers. Method: immunoSEQ multiplex PCR; TCRdb's copy keeps in-frame clones and lacks some. The sample lists over 150,000 clones; around 82% were seen once. Sequenced input: PBMCs. The V and J genes are TRBV5-1 and TRBJ1-1, with D possibly being TRBD1 (5 bases). This TCR was recovered from a woman aged 25 to 39 in good health and CMV-seronegative. In nucleotides, the CDR3 is TGCGCCAGCAGCTTGGCTGGCAGGGATTACACTGAAGCTTTCTTT. This translates into CASSLAGRDYTEAFF. The complete variable domain, with remaining parts taken from reference TRBV5-1 and TRBJ1-1, reads KAGVTQTPRYLIKTRGQQVTLSCSPISGHRSVSWYQQTPGQGLQFLFEYFSETQRNKGNFPGRFSGRQFSNSRSEMNVSTLELGDSALYLCASSLAGRDYTEAFFGQGTRLTVV.